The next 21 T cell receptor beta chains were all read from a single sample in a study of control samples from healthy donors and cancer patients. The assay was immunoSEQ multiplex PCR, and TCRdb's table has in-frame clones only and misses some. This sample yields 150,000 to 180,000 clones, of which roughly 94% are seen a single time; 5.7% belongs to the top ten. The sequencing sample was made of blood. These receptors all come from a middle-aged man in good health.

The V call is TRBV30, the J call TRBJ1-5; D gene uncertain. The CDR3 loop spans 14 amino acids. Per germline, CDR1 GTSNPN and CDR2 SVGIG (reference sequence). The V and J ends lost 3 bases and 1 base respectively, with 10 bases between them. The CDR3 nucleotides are TGTGCCTGGAGCGGGTTAGGGAGCAATCAGCCCCAGCATTTT. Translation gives CAWSGLGSNQPQHF.

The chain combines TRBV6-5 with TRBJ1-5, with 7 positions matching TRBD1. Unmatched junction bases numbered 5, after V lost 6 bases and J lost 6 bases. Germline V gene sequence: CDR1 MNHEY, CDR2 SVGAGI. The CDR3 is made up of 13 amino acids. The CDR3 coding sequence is TGTGCCAGCAGACACAGGGGAGGTCAGCCCCAGCATTTT. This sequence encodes CASRHRGGQPQHF.

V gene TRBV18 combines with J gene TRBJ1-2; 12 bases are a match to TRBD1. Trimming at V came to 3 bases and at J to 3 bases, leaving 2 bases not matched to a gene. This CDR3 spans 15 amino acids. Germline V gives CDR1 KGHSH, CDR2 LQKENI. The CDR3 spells CASSPGTGGDYGYTF. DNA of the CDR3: TGTGCCAGCTCACCTGGGACAGGGGGCGACTATGGCTACACCTTC.

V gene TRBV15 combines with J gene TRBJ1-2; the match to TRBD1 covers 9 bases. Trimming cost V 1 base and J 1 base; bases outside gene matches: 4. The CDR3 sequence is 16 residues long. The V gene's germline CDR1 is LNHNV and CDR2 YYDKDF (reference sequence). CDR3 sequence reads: CATSRVGTGHNYGYTF. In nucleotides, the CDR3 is TGTGCCACCAGCAGAGTCGGGACAGGGCATAACTATGGCTACACCTTC. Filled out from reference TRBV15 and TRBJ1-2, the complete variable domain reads DAMVIQNPRYQVTQFGKPVTLSCSQTLNHNVMYWYQQKSSQAPKLLFHYYDKDFNNEADTPDNFQSRRPNTSFCFLDIRSPGLGDTAMYLCATSRVGTGHNYGYTFGSGTRLTVV.

The CDR3 spells CASSPPGQGAVDTEAFF. As DNA, the CDR3 is TGTGCCAGCTCACCACCGGGACAGGGGGCTGTGGACACTGAAGCTTTCTTT. The chain is built from TRBV18 and TRBJ1-1, with TRBD1 matching over 12 bases. Germline values: CDR1 KGHSH, CDR2 LQKENI. This CDR3 is built from 17 residues. Losses at the gene ends were 0 bases for V and 3 bases for J; bases not matched to a gene: 5.

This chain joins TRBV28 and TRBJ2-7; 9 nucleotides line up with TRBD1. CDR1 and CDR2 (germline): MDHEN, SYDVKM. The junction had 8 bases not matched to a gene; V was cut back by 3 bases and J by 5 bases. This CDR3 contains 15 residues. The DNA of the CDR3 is TGTGCCAGCAGTTTGGGAGGGACAGGGTTCCACGAGCAGTACTTC. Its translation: CASSLGGTGFHEQYF.

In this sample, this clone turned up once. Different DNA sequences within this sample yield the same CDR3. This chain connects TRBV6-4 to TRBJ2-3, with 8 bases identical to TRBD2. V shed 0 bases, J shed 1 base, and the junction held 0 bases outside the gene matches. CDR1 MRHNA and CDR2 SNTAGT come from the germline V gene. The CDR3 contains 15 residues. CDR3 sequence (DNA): TGTGCCAGCAGTGACTCGCGGGGGGGCACAGATACGCAGTATTTT. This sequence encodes CASSDSRGGTDTQYF.

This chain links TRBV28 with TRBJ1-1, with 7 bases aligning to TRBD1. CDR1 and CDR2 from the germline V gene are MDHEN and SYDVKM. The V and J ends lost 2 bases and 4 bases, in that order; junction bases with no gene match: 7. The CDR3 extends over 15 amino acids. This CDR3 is CASSLGGGGSTEAFF. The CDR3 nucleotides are TGTGCCAGCAGTTTAGGGGGAGGGGGCAGCACTGAAGCTTTCTTT.

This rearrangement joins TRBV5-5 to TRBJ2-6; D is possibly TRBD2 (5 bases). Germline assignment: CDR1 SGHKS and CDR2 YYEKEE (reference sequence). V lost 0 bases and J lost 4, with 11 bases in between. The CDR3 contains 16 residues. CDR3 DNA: TGTGCCAGCAGCTTGGTTCCCTCGGGAGGGGCCAACGTCCTGACTTTC. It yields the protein CASSLVPSGGANVLTF.

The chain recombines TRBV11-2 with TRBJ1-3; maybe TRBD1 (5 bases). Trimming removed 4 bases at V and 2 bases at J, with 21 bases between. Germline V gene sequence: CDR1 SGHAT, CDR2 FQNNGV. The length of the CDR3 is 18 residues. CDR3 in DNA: TGTGCCAGCAGCTCCTGGGGTGGGGCGGGACGAGCTGGAAACACCATATATTTT. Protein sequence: CASSSWGGAGRAGNTIYF.

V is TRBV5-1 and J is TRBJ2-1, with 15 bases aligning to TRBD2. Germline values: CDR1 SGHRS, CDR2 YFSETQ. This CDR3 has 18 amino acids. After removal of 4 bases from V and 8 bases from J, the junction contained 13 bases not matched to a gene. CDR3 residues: CASSLSGLAGGAGDEQFF. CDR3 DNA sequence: TGCGCCAGCAGCCTGTCGGGACTAGCGGGGGGAGCCGGGGATGAGCAGTTCTTC.

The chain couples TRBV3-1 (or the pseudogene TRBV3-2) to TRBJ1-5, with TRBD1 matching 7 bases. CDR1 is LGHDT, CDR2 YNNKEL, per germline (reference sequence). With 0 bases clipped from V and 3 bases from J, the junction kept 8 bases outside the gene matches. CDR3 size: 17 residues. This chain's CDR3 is CASSQEGVGGFNQPQHF. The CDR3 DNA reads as TGTGCCAGCAGCCAAGAAGGGGTAGGGGGCTTCAATCAGCCCCAGCATTTT.

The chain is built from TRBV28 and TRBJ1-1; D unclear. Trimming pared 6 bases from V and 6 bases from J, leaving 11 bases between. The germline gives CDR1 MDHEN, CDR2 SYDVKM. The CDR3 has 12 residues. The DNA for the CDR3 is TGTGCCAGCAGCCCTCCATTGGCTGAAGCTTTCTTT. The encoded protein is CASSPPLAEAFF. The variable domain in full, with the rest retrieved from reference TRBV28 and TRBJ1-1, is DVKVTQSSRYLVKRTGEKVFLECVQDMDHENMFWYRQDPGLGLRLIYFSYDVKMKEKGDIPEGYSVSREKKERFSLILESASTNQTSMYLCASSPPLAEAFFGQGTRLTVV.

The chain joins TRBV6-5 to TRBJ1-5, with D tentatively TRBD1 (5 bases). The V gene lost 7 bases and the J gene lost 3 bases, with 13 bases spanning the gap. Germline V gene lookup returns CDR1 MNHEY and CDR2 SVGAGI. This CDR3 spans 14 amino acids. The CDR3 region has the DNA TGTGCCAGCATACCAGACAGTCACAATCAGCCCCAGCATTTT. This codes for CASIPDSHNQPQHF.

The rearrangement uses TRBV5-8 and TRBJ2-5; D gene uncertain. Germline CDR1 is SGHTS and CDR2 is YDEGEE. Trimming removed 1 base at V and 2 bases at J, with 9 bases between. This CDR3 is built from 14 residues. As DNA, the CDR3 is TGTGCCAGCAGCTTGTATGCCCATCAAGAGACCCAGTACTTC. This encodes CASSLYAHQETQYF.

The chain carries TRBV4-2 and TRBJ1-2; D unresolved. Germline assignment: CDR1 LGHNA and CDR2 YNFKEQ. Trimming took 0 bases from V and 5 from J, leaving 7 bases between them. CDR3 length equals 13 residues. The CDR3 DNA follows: TGTGCCAGCAGCCAAGATATATGGTATGGCTACACCTTC. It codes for CASSQDIWYGYTF.

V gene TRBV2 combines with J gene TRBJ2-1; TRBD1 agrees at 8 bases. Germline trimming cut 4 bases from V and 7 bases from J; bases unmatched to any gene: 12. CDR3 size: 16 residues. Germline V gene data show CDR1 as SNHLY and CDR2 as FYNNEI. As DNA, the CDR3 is TGTGCCAGCAGTGGCGTCGAGAACAGGGGGGCTAATGAGCAGTTCTTC. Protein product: CASSGVENRGANEQFF.

The CDR3 nucleotides are TGTGCCAGTAGTCTCTCAAACATTCAGTACTTC. As protein: CASSLSNIQYF. V is TRBV19 and J is TRBJ2-4; D unclear. This CDR3 spans 11 amino acids. The germline V and J ends were trimmed by 5 bases and 6 bases, with 5 bases remaining between them. Germline V gene sequence: CDR1 LNHDA, CDR2 SQIVND (reference sequence).

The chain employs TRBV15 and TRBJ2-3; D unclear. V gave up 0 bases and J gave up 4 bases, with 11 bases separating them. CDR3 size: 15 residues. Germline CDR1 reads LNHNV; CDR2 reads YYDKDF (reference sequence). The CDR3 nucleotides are TGTGCCACCAGCAGAGAGGCAGGCACCCCAGATACGCAGTATTTT. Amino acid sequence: CATSREAGTPDTQYF. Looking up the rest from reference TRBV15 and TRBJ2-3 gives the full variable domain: DAMVIQNPRYQVTQFGKPVTLSCSQTLNHNVMYWYQQKSSQAPKLLFHYYDKDFNNEADTPDNFQSRRPNTSFCFLDIRSPGLGDTAMYLCATSREAGTPDTQYFGPGTRLTVL.

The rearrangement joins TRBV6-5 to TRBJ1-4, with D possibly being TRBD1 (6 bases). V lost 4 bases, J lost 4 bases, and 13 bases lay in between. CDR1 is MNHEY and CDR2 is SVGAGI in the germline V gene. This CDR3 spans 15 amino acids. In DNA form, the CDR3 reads TGTGCCAGCAGTTCCACAGGGTCCCTTAATGAAAAACTGTTTTTT. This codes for CASSSTGSLNEKLFF.

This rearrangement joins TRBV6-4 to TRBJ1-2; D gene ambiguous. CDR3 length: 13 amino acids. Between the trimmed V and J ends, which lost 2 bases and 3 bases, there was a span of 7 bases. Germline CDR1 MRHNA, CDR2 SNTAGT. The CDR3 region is CASSDGSYYGYTF. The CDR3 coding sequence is TGTGCCAGCAGTGACGGCAGTTACTATGGCTACACCTTC.